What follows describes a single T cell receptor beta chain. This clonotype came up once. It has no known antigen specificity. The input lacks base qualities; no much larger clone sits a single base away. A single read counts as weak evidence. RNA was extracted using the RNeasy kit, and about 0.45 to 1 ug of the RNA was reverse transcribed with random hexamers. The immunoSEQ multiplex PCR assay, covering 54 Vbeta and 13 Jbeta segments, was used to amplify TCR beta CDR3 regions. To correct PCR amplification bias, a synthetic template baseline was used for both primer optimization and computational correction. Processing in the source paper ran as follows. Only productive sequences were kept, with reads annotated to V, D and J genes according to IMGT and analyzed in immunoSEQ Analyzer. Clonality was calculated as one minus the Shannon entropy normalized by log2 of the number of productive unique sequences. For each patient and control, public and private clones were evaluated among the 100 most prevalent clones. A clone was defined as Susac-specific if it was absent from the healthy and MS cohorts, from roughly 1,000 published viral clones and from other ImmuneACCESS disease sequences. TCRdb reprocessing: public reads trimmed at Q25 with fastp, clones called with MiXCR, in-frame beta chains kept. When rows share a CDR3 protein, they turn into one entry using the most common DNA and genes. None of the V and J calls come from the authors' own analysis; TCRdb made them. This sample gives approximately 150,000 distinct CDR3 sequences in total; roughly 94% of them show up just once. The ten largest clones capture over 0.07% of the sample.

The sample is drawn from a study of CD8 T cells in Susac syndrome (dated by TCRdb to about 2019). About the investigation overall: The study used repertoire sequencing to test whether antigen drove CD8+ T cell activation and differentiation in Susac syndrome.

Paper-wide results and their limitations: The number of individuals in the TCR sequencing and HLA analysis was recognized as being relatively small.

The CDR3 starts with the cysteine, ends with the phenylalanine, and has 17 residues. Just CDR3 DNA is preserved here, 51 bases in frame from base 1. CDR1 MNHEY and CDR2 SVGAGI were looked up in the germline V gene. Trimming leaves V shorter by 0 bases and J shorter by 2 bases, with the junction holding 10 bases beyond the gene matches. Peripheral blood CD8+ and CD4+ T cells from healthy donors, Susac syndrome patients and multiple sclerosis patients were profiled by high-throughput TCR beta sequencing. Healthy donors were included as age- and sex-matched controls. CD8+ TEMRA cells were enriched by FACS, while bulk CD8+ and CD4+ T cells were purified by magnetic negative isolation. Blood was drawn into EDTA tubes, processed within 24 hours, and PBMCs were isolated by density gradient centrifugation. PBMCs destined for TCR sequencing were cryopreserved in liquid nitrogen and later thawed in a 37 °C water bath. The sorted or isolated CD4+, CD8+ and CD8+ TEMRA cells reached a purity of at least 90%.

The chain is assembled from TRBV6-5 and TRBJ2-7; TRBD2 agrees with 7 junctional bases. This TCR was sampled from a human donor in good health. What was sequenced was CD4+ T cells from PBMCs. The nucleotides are TGTGCCAGCAGTTACTCGATAGGACGGGGGGTTCCCTACGAGCAGTACTTC. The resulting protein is CASSYSIGRGVPYEQYF.